These T cell receptor beta chains were read from a single sample in a study of shared clonotypes between healthy human individuals. Only in-frame clones appear in the TCRdb table, and some are missing; sequencing was by immunoSEQ multiplex PCR. The table includes about 530,000 clones, 60% to 80% detected once. Sequenced sample: PBMCs. Receptor source: a woman aged 35 to 49 in good health. Some clones in this sample may be carry-over from other donors' samples. Each CDR3 is given with its conserved first and last residue. The order of the fields is clone size, J gene, D gene, V gene, CDR3 protein, CDR3 DNA. A D gene is named only where the DNA matches it firmly. Not every row has a clone size; where given, it reads once, few, many or a size class.

abundance: .
j_gene: TRBJ1-2
d_gene: .
v_gene: TRBV28
CDR3aa: CASSSLGHSLGYTF
CDR3nt: TGTGCCAGCAGCTCGTTGGGCCACTCGCTCGGCTACACCTTC

abundance: .
j_gene: TRBJ2-1
d_gene: .
v_gene: TRBV11-3
CDR3aa: CASSLGGRGIYNEQFF
CDR3nt: TGTGCCAGCAGCTTAGGAGGTAGGGGGATATACAATGAGCAGTTCTTC

abundance: .
j_gene: TRBJ1-2
d_gene: .
v_gene: TRBV28
CDR3aa: CASSPQSPWRGYTF
CDR3nt: TGTGCCAGCAGTCCCCAGAGCCCGTGGAGGGGCTACACCTTC

abundance: .
j_gene: TRBJ2-1
d_gene: .
v_gene: TRBV7-3
CDR3aa: CASSLGERHEQFF
CDR3nt: TGTGCCAGCAGCTTGGGGGAGCGGCATGAGCAGTTCTTC

abundance: .
j_gene: TRBJ1-6
d_gene: .
v_gene: TRBV5-8
CDR3aa: CASSLSNSPLHF
CDR3nt: TGTGCCAGCAGCTTGTCTAATTCGCCCCTCCACTTT

abundance: few
j_gene: TRBJ2-3
d_gene: .
v_gene: TRBV18
CDR3aa: CASSPSPGPSTDTQYF
CDR3nt: TGTGCCAGCTCACCGTCTCCGGGACCCAGCACAGATACGCAGTATTTT

abundance: .
j_gene: TRBJ2-5
d_gene: TRBD2
v_gene: TRBV7-2
CDR3aa: CASSLGGLAGGIQETQYF
CDR3nt: TGTGCCAGCAGCTTAGGGGGGCTAGCGGGAGGGATTCAAGAGACCCAGTACTTC

abundance: many
j_gene: TRBJ1-5
d_gene: TRBD1
v_gene: TRBV6-5
CDR3aa: CASSGQTGHSQPQHF
CDR3nt: TGTGCCAGCAGTGGGCAGACAGGGCATAGTCAGCCCCAGCATTTT

abundance: once
j_gene: TRBJ2-7
d_gene: .
v_gene: TRBV5-8
CDR3aa: CASSNGIYEQYF
CDR3nt: TGTGCCAGCAGCAATGGGATCTACGAGCAGTACTTC

abundance: .
j_gene: TRBJ2-6
d_gene: .
v_gene: TRBV27
CDR3aa: CASSFSAYGANVLTF
CDR3nt: TGTGCCAGCAGTTTTTCGGCTTATGGGGCCAACGTCCTGACTTTC

abundance: .
j_gene: TRBJ2-1
d_gene: TRBD2
v_gene: TRBV10-2
CDR3aa: CASSDRSGTSHNEQFF
CDR3nt: TGCGCCAGCAGTGATAGGAGCGGGACGAGCCACAATGAGCAGTTCTTC

abundance: .
j_gene: TRBJ1-4
d_gene: .
v_gene: TRBV19
CDR3aa: CASYGQINEKLFF
CDR3nt: TGTGCCAGTTACGGACAGATTAATGAAAAACTGTTTTTT

abundance: few
j_gene: TRBJ1-2
d_gene: TRBD1
v_gene: TRBV27
CDR3aa: CASSRTGGRLFYGYTF
CDR3nt: TGTGCCAGCAGCCGGACAGGGGGGCGCCTTTTTTATGGCTACACCTTC

abundance: .
j_gene: TRBJ2-2
d_gene: TRBD1
v_gene: TRBV5-1
CDR3aa: CASSPRQGDYTGELFF
CDR3nt: TGCGCCAGCAGCCCACGGCAGGGGGATTACACCGGGGAGCTGTTTTTT

abundance: once
j_gene: TRBJ1-2
d_gene: .
v_gene: TRBV28
CDR3aa: CASSLPFGANYGYTF
CDR3nt: TGTGCCAGCAGTCTCCCTTTCGGAGCAAACTATGGCTACACCTTC

abundance: .
j_gene: TRBJ2-7
d_gene: TRBD1
v_gene: TRBV5-1
CDR3aa: CASSLQGASYEQYF
CDR3nt: TGCGCCAGCAGCTTACAGGGGGCGAGCTACGAGCAGTACTTC

abundance: few
j_gene: TRBJ2-4
d_gene: TRBD2
v_gene: TRBV2
CDR3aa: CASSEAELAVKNIQYF
CDR3nt: TGTGCCAGCAGTGAAGCCGAACTAGCGGTCAAAAACATTCAGTACTTC

abundance: many
j_gene: TRBJ2-2
d_gene: .
v_gene: TRBV5-1
CDR3aa: CARGWRDCTGELFF
CDR3nt: TGCGCCAGAGGGTGGCGGGACTGTACCGGGGAGCTGTTTTTT

abundance: .
j_gene: TRBJ2-3
d_gene: .
v_gene: TRBV7-9
CDR3aa: CASSFSQNTDTQYF
CDR3nt: TGTGCCAGCAGCTTCTCACAGAACACAGATACGCAGTATTTT

abundance: .
j_gene: TRBJ1-1
d_gene: .
v_gene: TRBV6-6
CDR3aa: CASRGGNTEAFF
CDR3nt: TGTGCCAGCAGGGGGGGGAACACTGAAGCTTTCTTT

abundance: .
j_gene: TRBJ2-7
d_gene: .
v_gene: TRBV19
CDR3aa: CASRAAGPPYEQYF
CDR3nt: TGTGCCAGTAGGGCAGCGGGCCCCCCCTACGAGCAGTACTTC

abundance: .
j_gene: TRBJ2-3
d_gene: .
v_gene: TRBV30
CDR3aa: CAWSVQGLRTDTQYF
CDR3nt: TGTGCCTGGAGTGTACAGGGACTTCGCACAGATACGCAGTATTTT

abundance: few
j_gene: TRBJ2-7
d_gene: .
v_gene: TRBV4-2
CDR3aa: CASTSALGASYEQYF
CDR3nt: TGTGCCAGCACCTCAGCACTAGGGGCATCCTACGAGCAGTACTTC

abundance: few
j_gene: TRBJ1-2
d_gene: .
v_gene: TRBV19
CDR3aa: CASLPNPLYGYTF
CDR3nt: TGTGCCAGTTTACCGAATCCCCTCTATGGCTACACCTTC

abundance: .
j_gene: TRBJ2-3
d_gene: .
v_gene: TRBV4-3
CDR3aa: CASSQERTASDTQYF
CDR3nt: TGCGCCAGCAGCCAAGAACGGACCGCCTCGGATACGCAGTATTTT

abundance: many
j_gene: TRBJ2-7
d_gene: TRBD2
v_gene: TRBV10-3
CDR3aa: CAISDTSGNSYEQYF
CDR3nt: TGTGCCATCAGTGACACTAGCGGAAACTCCTACGAGCAGTACTTC

abundance: .
j_gene: TRBJ2-5
d_gene: TRBD1
v_gene: TRBV5-1
CDR3aa: CASSSTGGGETQYF
CDR3nt: TGCGCCAGCAGCTCTACAGGGGGCGGAGAGACCCAGTACTTC

abundance: .
j_gene: TRBJ2-3
d_gene: .
v_gene: TRBV30
CDR3aa: CAWSVRRGGTDTQYF
CDR3nt: TGTGCCTGGAGTGTACGCAGGGGTGGCACAGATACGCAGTATTTT

abundance: .
j_gene: TRBJ2-2
d_gene: TRBD2
v_gene: TRBV6-1
CDR3aa: CASSEAWTSGSGELFF
CDR3nt: TGTGCCAGCAGTGAAGCTTGGACTAGCGGGAGTGGGGAGCTGTTTTTT

abundance: .
j_gene: TRBJ2-7
d_gene: TRBD2
v_gene: TRBV5-1
CDR3aa: CASSSALAGGYEQYF
CDR3nt: TGCGCCAGCAGCTCCGCACTAGCGGGAGGGTACGAGCAGTACTTC